This entry features one T cell receptor beta chain sequence. TCRdb's copy holds only in-frame clones and misses some; the assay was immunoSEQ multiplex PCR. Of about 150,000 clones listed, roughly four fifths were seen once; the top ten hold around 10%. Germline trimming cut 7 bases from V and 2 bases from J; bases unmatched to any gene: 15. Germline CDR1 GTSNPN, CDR2 SVGIG (reference sequence). The CDR3 is 18 residues long. The data derive from a study of blood T cell repertoires in COVID-19. The clonotype comes from a woman aged 60 to 75 with COVID-19, enrolled during active disease. The specimen was peripheral blood. The rearrangement uses TRBV30 and TRBJ2-4, with 12 bases that match TRBD2. The CDR3 DNA is TGTGCCTTCTCCCGGGCTAGCGGGGGGGCCTGGTCCAAAAACATTCAGTACTTC. Its protein product is CAFSRASGGAWSKNIQYF.